This T cell receptor beta chain was sequenced in a study of T-cell memory formation after mild COVID-19 (dated by TCRdb to the early 2020s). Describing the broader study: TCR sequence clusters from the two donors were largely donor specific. In a couple of donors, T-cell clones that expanded and contracted after mild COVID-19 were tracked by sequencing TCRalpha and TCRbeta repertoires over time. Two young, previously healthy adult volunteers made up the cohort, one male and one female. Summary of the overall study and its limitations: Some responding clones were detected in pre-infection memory, suggesting pre-existing cross-reactive memory T cells joined the SARS-CoV-2 response. The study covered only a couple of mild cases, and larger cohorts including severe cases with pre-infection samples were considered necessary. The second-wave clones that peaked on day 37 were not confirmed to be SARS-CoV-2 specific. Clones that contracted from day 15 to 85 showed balanced CD4/CD8 phenotypes, whereas a second wave of clones that expanded from day 15 to 37 leaned towards CD4+. Contracting CD4+ clones appeared mostly in the CM and EM memory subsets, whereas CD8+ clones were enriched in EMRA.

The junction shows trimming of 6 bases on V and 9 bases on J, and the gene matches do not reach 14 bases of it. CDR3 length: 15 amino acids, cysteine to phenylalanine. The DNA shown is the 45-base CDR3, in frame from base 1. PBMCs were isolated by Ficoll-Paque density gradient centrifugation. These reads were obtained on an Illumina NovaSeq 6000. TCRalpha and TCRbeta cDNA libraries were constructed by 5'RACE with constant-segment primers, with sample barcodes and unique molecular identifiers being introduced. RNA was extracted from every sample with Trizol reagent. Libraries were amplified in two PCR steps, with a second sample barcode and Illumina TruSeq adapters added in the second step. Sequencing of libraries was performed on an Illumina NovaSeq with 2 x 150 bp paired-end reads. For the original study's pipeline: With migec v1.2.7, reads were demultiplexed and then collapsed into UMI-guided consensus sequences. With mixcr v2.1.11, UMI consensuses were aligned to TRA and TRB V and J templates and assembled into clonotypes. Expanded or contracted clonotypes were those called significant by both edgeR and NoisET, with noise models trained on biological replicates. For edgeR calls, the thresholds were a false discovery rate-adjusted p below 0.01 and a log2 fold-change of 1. As an exploratory analysis of dynamics, max-normalized trajectories of the 1000 most abundant clonotypes were examined with PCA combined with hierarchical clustering. Each responding clone was given a CD4 or CD8 phenotype based on the CD4+ and CD8+ repertoires, which had been sequenced separately. The raw public reads went through TCRdb reprocessing: fastp at Q25, MiXCR clone calling, in-frame beta chains kept. Every distinct CDR3 protein forms one entry, paired with its most common genes and DNA. TCRdb's processing, not the authors' own work, is the source of the V and J calls. The sample table records roughly 240,000 distinct CDR3 sequences; 15% of these occur just once. The top ten hold 2% to 2.5% of the sample.

There are a few counts of this clonotype. Its antigen is unknown. The record has no base qualities; no much larger clone is one base away. Source material: PBMCs or a T cell subset sorted from them (not recorded which). The chain uses TRBV12-3 or TRBV12-4 and TRBJ2-1, with 7 bases aligning to TRBD1. The TCR was taken from an adult woman who had mild COVID-19 (a few samples of this study predate the infection). The sample titles of this study are shuffled in the database, so cell type and time point are left out; the donor was told from shared clones. The DNA sequence is as follows: TGTGCCAGCAGACTCCGACAGGGTAAGGGGGTTGAGCAGTTCTTC. Translated, it gives CASRLRQGKGVEQFF.